These 14 T cell receptor beta chains originate from one sample sequenced in a study of CD8 T cells in Susac syndrome. Random hexamers were used to reverse transcribe the RNA input (about 0.5 to 1 ug). TCRdb called the immunoSEQ multiplex PCR reads again in MiXCR, with one record for every CDR3 protein. Of hundreds of thousands of distinct CDR3 sequences listed, approximately 91% are singletons. Specimen: CD8+ T cells from PBMCs. The receptor source for this set is a human donor with multiple sclerosis.

The chain employs TRBV19 and TRBJ2-3, with TRBD2 matching over 12 bases. V lost 4 bases, J lost 6 bases, and 5 bases stayed unmatched. The CDR3 is 15 residues long. Germline V gene lookup returns CDR1 LNHDA and CDR2 SQIVND (reference sequence). CDR3 amino acids: CASSTGLAGHDTQYF. The CDR3 region has the DNA TGTGCCAGTAGTACCGGACTAGCGGGACATGATACGCAGTATTTT.

V gene TRBV13 combines with J gene TRBJ2-7, with 8 bases lining up with TRBD2. V lost 7 bases, J lost 6 bases, and 14 bases stayed unmatched. This CDR3 region has 15 residues. Germline V gives CDR1 PRHDT, CDR2 FYEKMQ (reference sequence). CDR3: CASTPSSGRRGEQYF. CDR3 DNA sequence: TGTGCCAGCACGCCTAGCAGCGGGAGAAGAGGCGAGCAGTACTTC.

The rearrangement links TRBV6-2 or TRBV6-3 to TRBJ2-7, with a tentative D call TRBD2 (6 bases). With 2 bases removed from V and 3 bases from J, the gap between germline ends came to 20 bases. CDR1 and CDR2 (germline): MNHEY, SVGEGT. The CDR3 has 17 residues. The CDR3 spells CASSYDGSYRFYYEQYF. CDR3 DNA sequence: TGTGCCAGCAGTTACGACGGGAGCTACCGTTTCTACTACGAGCAGTACTTC.

The chain couples TRBV4-3 to TRBJ1-2; 11 nucleotides match TRBD1. CDR3 length equals 16 residues. Germline V gene data show CDR1 as LGHNA and CDR2 as YSLEER. V shed 1 base, J shed 7 bases, and the junction held 8 bases outside the gene matches. CDR3 region: CASSQGTGGVRPGYTF. The CDR3 region has the DNA TGCGCCAGCAGCCAAGGGACAGGGGGCGTGCGGCCTGGCTACACCTTC.

V and J are TRBV30 and TRBJ2-3, with D tentatively TRBD2 (6 bases). There are 12 residues in the CDR3. In germline, CDR1 is GTSNPN, CDR2 SVGIG (reference sequence). Trimming took off 2 bases at V and 6 bases at J, with 9 bases between the two ends. The CDR3: CAWSWGDDTQYF. The CDR3, as DNA: TGTGCCTGGAGTTGGGGGGACGATACGCAGTATTTT.

In its sample, this clonotype was seen once. The chain couples TRBV9 to TRBJ1-6, with TRBD1 identical over 9 bases. CDR1 SGDLS and CDR2 YYNGEE come from the germline V gene. Trimming removed 7 bases from V and 13 bases from J; junction bases left unmatched: 6. The CDR3 consists of 12 residues. This chain's CDR3 is CASGTGLPPLHF. The DNA of the CDR3 is TGTGCCAGCGGGACAGGGCTCCCCCCCCTCCACTTT.

The rearrangement links TRBV6-2 or TRBV6-3 to TRBJ2-1; 7 bases align to TRBD1. Germline-derived CDR1 and CDR2 are MNHEY and SVGEGT. V shed 10 bases, J shed 4 bases, and the junction held 7 bases outside the gene matches. The CDR3 loop spans 13 amino acids. For the CDR3, the DNA is TGTGCCATGGGGGACAGTCCTTACAATGAGCAGTTCTTC. Its protein product is CAMGDSPYNEQFF.

The chain recombines TRBV7-9 with TRBJ2-3; TRBD1 is a possible D gene (6 bases). CDR3 length equals 12 residues. Germline assignment: CDR1 SEHNR and CDR2 FQNEAQ (reference sequence). V was trimmed by 3 bases and J by 9 bases, leaving 10 bases between them. The CDR3 coding sequence is TGTGCCAGCAGCTTCCCTAGGGGGACGCAGTATTTT. This gives the protein CASSFPRGTQYF.

This chain joins TRBV7-2 and TRBJ1-5; D is possibly TRBD1 (6 bases). Germline V gives CDR1 SGHTA, CDR2 FQGNSA. Trimming took 5 bases from V and 2 from J, leaving 13 bases between them. The CDR3 covers 15 residues. This CDR3 reads CASSRHRGGNQPQHF. The CDR3 coding sequence is TGTGCCAGCAGCCGGCATAGGGGGGGCAATCAGCCCCAGCATTTT.

This chain joins TRBV29-1 and TRBJ1-2; 10 nucleotides line up with TRBD1. The CDR3 loop spans 13 amino acids. Germline trimming cut 7 bases from V and 4 bases from J; bases unmatched to any gene: 6. Germline V lookup: CDR1 SQVTM, CDR2 ANQGSEA. Here the CDR3 DNA reads TGCAGCGCCGCATGGGACAGGGGCTATGGCTACACCTTC. Protein sequence: CSAAWDRGYGYTF.

The chain's CDR3 is CASRAEGFKALGYTF. Written as DNA, the CDR3 is TGTGCCAGCAGAGCAGAAGGGTTCAAAGCCCTAGGCTACACCTTC. This chain links TRBV6-1 with TRBJ1-2; the D is unclear. Per germline, CDR1 MNHNS and CDR2 SASEGT. The CDR3 is 15 amino acids. V lost 6 bases, J lost 8 bases, and 22 bases lay in between.

This chain links TRBV9 with TRBJ1-6; D is perhaps TRBD1 (6 bases). Germline lookup yields CDR1 SGDLS and CDR2 YYNGEE. V was pared by 4 bases and J by 10 bases, with 15 bases between. The CDR3 consists of 14 residues. The CDR3 DNA sequence: TGTGCCAGCAGCTCCGCCGGTGGGGGCTCACCCCTCCACTTT. Translation gives CASSSAGGGSPLHF.

CDR3 sequence reads: CATSRTRTGELFF. CDR3 nucleotides: TGTGCCACCAGCAGGACGAGGACCGGGGAGCTGTTTTTT. This chain uses TRBV15 with TRBJ2-2; D remains unclear. The V gene lost 3 bases and the J gene lost 5 bases, with 7 bases spanning the gap. The CDR3 spans 13 residues. Germline V lookup: CDR1 LNHNV, CDR2 YYDKDF (reference sequence).

V usage is TRBV27 and J usage is TRBJ2-5; D gene unclear. V lost 5 bases and J 4 bases, leaving 5 bases between the germline ends. Germline V gene lookup returns CDR1 MNHEY and CDR2 SMNVEV (reference sequence). The CDR3 totals 11 residues. For the CDR3, the DNA is TGTGCCAGCAGTAAAGGAGAGACCCAGTACTTC. Amino acid sequence: CASSKGETQYF.